This entry lists 17 T cell receptor beta chains sequenced from one sample in a study of T cell repertoires in cytomegalovirus infection (dated by TCRdb to between 2017 and 2020). TCRdb lists the instrument as Illumina HiSeq 1500. TCRdb redid the processing of the public reads, applying fastp at Q25 and MiXCR, and retained in-frame beta chains. For every CDR3 protein sequence, its rows merge into one entry that carries the most common genes and DNA. The sample table records 90,000 to 130,000 distinct CDR3 sequences; over 9% of these occur just once. The ten largest account for over 25% of the sample. Antigens of these TCRs are unknown. Sequenced input: PBMCs, sequenced either directly or after in vitro stimulation (not recorded which). The receptor set was obtained from a human donor in good health (CMV status not recorded). Some clones in this sample may be carry-over from other donors' samples.

This clonotype was found many times. V gene TRBV12-3 or TRBV12-4 combines with J gene TRBJ2-3; a possible D gene is TRBD2 (6 bases). V was pared by 3 bases and J by 2 bases, with 12 bases between. The CDR3 has 15 amino acids. Written as DNA, the CDR3 is TGTGCCAGCAGTTTTCTTCAGGGACTCACAGATACGCAGTATTTT. Amino acids: CASSFLQGLTDTQYF.

The chain uses TRBV19 and TRBJ2-7; TRBD1 might be the D (6 bases). CDR1 LNHDA and CDR2 SQIVND come from the germline V gene (reference sequence). The CDR3 is made up of 14 amino acids. V was trimmed by 8 bases and J by 2 bases, leaving 16 bases between them. CDR3 coding DNA: TGTGCCAGTTCCCGGACAGACAAAACCTACGAGCAGTACTTC. Amino acids: CASSRTDKTYEQYF.

This clonotype was observed many times. This chain links TRBV7-2 with TRBJ1-1; no definite D call. Germline V gene data show CDR1 as SGHTA and CDR2 as FQGNSA. The CDR3 covers 13 residues. V was trimmed by 2 bases and J by 5 bases, leaving 9 bases between them. The CDR3 reads CASSLQAGTEAFF. Written as DNA, the CDR3 is TGTGCCAGCAGCTTACAAGCTGGGACTGAAGCTTTCTTT.

This clonotype showed up many times. This sequence joins TRBV18 and TRBJ2-1; D might be TRBD2 (6 bases). This CDR3 comprises 17 residues. Trimming pared 2 bases from V and 0 bases from J, leaving 14 bases between. Germline CDR1 KGHSH, CDR2 LQKENI. Written as DNA, the CDR3 is TGTGCCAGCTCACCAAGGTTTGGCGGGATCTCCTACAATGAGCAGTTCTTC. This sequence encodes CASSPRFGGISYNEQFF. Full variable domain (outside the CDR3, taken from reference TRBV18 and TRBJ2-1): NAGVMQNPRHLVRRRGQEARLRCSPMKGHSHVYWYRQLPEEGLKFMVYLQKENIIDESGMPKERFSAEFPKEGPSILRIQQVVRGDSAAYFCASSPRFGGISYNEQFFGPGTRLTVL.

This clonotype has only a few counts. The chain couples TRBV5-6 to TRBJ2-2, with TRBD2 matching 8 bases. The germline V gene has CDR1 SGHDT and CDR2 YYEEEE. With V trimmed by 4 bases and J by 7 bases, 6 bases remained unmatched. This CDR3 has 14 residues. CDR3 nucleotides: TGTGCCAGCAGCCTCAATCTAGCGGGCGGGGAGCTGTTTTTT. Its translation is CASSLNLAGGELFF.

This clonotype appeared a few times. This chain connects TRBV5-5 to TRBJ2-2; weak D call: TRBD1 (6 bases). The germline gives CDR1 SGHKS, CDR2 YYEKEE (reference sequence). The CDR3 has 16 residues. V lost 0 bases, J lost 1 base, and 10 bases lay in between. The CDR3 protein is CASSLAGTMNTGELFF. DNA for the CDR3: TGTGCCAGCAGCTTGGCCGGGACAATGAACACCGGGGAGCTGTTTTTT.

The V and J genes are TRBV6-2 or TRBV6-3 and TRBJ1-2; tentative D call: TRBD1 (5 bases). From germline, CDR1 is MNHEY and CDR2 SVGEGT. Trimming removed 6 bases at V and 7 bases at J, with 21 bases between. The CDR3 has 15 residues. The CDR3 is CASSHLGPVQSGYTF. The CDR3 DNA is TGTGCCAGCAGCCACCTGGGACCCGTACAAAGTGGCTACACCTTC.

V is TRBV6-2 or TRBV6-3 and J is TRBJ2-7; 12 bases are shared with TRBD2. From germline, CDR1 is MNHEY and CDR2 SVGEGT. Trimming cost V 6 bases and J 4 bases; bases outside gene matches: 13. The CDR3 runs 17 residues. The CDR3 is CASRRRLAGGQLYEQYF. The CDR3 DNA follows: TGTGCCAGCAGGCGCCGGCTAGCGGGAGGGCAATTATACGAGCAGTACTTC.

This clonotype was detected only a few times. This sequence joins TRBV19 and TRBJ2-3, with 11 bases aligning to TRBD2. The germline V gene has CDR1 LNHDA and CDR2 SQIVND (reference sequence). CDR3 length equals 14 residues. V shed 6 bases and J 5 bases; nucleotides not matched to a gene: 4. Here the CDR3 DNA reads TGTGCCAGTAGCCTAGCGGGAGGAGGAGATACGCAGTATTTT. Amino acids: CASSLAGGGDTQYF. Based on the CDR3 plus reference TRBV19 and TRBJ2-3, the full variable domain is DGGITQSPKYLFRKEGQNVTLSCEQNLNHDAMYWYRQDPGQGLRLIYYSQIVNDFQKGDIAEGYSVSREKKESFPLTVTSAQKNPTAFYLCASSLAGGGDTQYFGPGTRLTVL.

The chain employs TRBV5-5 and TRBJ1-2; D remains ambiguous. Per the germline V gene, CDR1 is SGHKS and CDR2 is YYEKEE (reference sequence). This CDR3 spans 15 amino acids. V dropped 2 bases and J dropped 5 bases, with 16 bases sitting between them. The CDR3 spells CASSFERTGSYGYTF. DNA for the CDR3: TGTGCCAGCAGCTTCGAGCGGACCGGATCATATGGCTACACCTTC.

Details on this clonotype: No conserved phenylalanine or tryptophan is present at the end of the CDR3, so a read error is the likely explanation. The chain employs TRBV7-6 and TRBJ1-3; tentatively, D is TRBD1 (6 bases). V lost 2 bases, J lost 1 base, and 9 bases lay in between. The CDR3 runs 15 residues. CDR1 SGHVS and CDR2 FNYEAQ come from the germline V gene. The DNA for the CDR3 is TGTGCCAGCAGCTTAATAAGGGGGTCTGGAAACACCATATATTAT. This translates into CASSLIRGSGNTIYY.

This clonotype was observed many times. The chain combines TRBV2 with TRBJ2-1; 8 bases line up with TRBD2. Trimming at V came to 7 bases and at J to 1 base, leaving 9 bases not matched to a gene. Germline CDR1 and CDR2: SNHLY and FYNNEI. The CDR3 covers 16 residues. The DNA for the CDR3 is TGTGCCAGCAACCTCCAAAGCGGGGGATCCTACAATGAGCAGTTCTTC. Translation gives CASNLQSGGSYNEQFF.

V usage is TRBV28 and J usage is TRBJ2-2; 7 positions match TRBD1. CDR1 and CDR2 from the germline V gene are MDHEN and SYDVKM. The CDR3 runs 15 residues. The junction had 4 bases not matched to a gene; V was cut back by 3 bases and J by 3 bases. The CDR3 nucleotides are TGTGCCAGCAGTTTCCGGGACAGCCACACCGGGGAGCTGTTTTTT. Its translation is CASSFRDSHTGELFF.

J is TRBJ1-4 and V is TRBV2; D is perhaps TRBD1 (6 bases). CDR3 length equals 15 residues. Trimming stripped 6 bases from V and 8 bases from J, with 19 bases between. Germline lookup yields CDR1 SNHLY and CDR2 FYNNEI. In DNA form, the CDR3 reads TGTGCCAGCAGCCAAGATCGGACAGCCACAGAAAAACTGTTTTTT. As protein: CASSQDRTATEKLFF.

The chain has TRBV7-2 and TRBJ1-2; TRBD1 aligns across 9 bases. This CDR3 region has 14 residues. V lost 2 bases, J lost 5 bases, and 3 bases stayed unmatched. Germline lookup yields CDR1 SGHTA and CDR2 FQGNSA. The CDR3 is CASSLFDRGYGYTF. The DNA of the CDR3 is TGTGCCAGCAGCTTATTCGACAGGGGGTATGGCTACACCTTC. Variable domain in full (rest from reference TRBV7-2 and TRBJ1-2): GAGVSQSPSNKVTEKGKDVELRCDPISGHTALYWYRQSLGQGLEFLIYFQGNSAPDKSGLPSDRFSAERTGGSVSTLTIQRTQQEDSAVYLCASSLFDRGYGYTFGSGTRLTVV.

This clonotype was seen repeatedly, ten times or more. The chain has TRBV27 and TRBJ1-1; D gene unclear. CDR3 size: 15 residues. The V gene's germline CDR1 is MNHEY and CDR2 SMNVEV (reference sequence). V lost 6 bases, J lost 1 base, and 15 bases lay in between. The CDR3 nucleotides are TGTGCCAGCAGGCGAAGCGGACTTACGAACACTGAAGCTTTCTTT. It translates to CASRRSGLTNTEAFF.

There are many counts of this clonotype. This chain joins TRBV9 and TRBJ2-6; D is uncertain. The CDR3 is 15 residues long. Germline loops: CDR1 SGDLS, CDR2 YYNGEE. Trimming removed 3 bases at V and 0 bases at J, with 7 bases between. CDR3 residues: CASSAQASGANVLTF. CDR3 coding DNA: TGTGCCAGCAGCGCGCAGGCCTCTGGGGCCAACGTCCTGACTTTC.